Presented here are 5 T cell receptor beta chains from one specimen sequenced in a study of cytomegalovirus exposure and HLA in healthy donors. Primers for the PCR totalled 60 Vbeta and 13 Jbeta. Repertoires were generated with immunoSEQ multiplex PCR, while TCRdb's copy carries only in-frame clones and drops some. This table has roughly 92,000 clones, 6% to 9% appearing once. Sequenced: PBMCs. All receptors derive from a man over 45 in good health and CMV-seronegative.

This clone came up a few times. This chain connects TRBV28 to TRBJ2-7, with D possibly TRBD1 on 8 matching bases. Trimming stripped 5 bases from V and 4 bases from J, with 18 bases between. The CDR3 runs to 15 residues. Germline V lookup: CDR1 MDHEN, CDR2 SYDVKM. The CDR3 nucleotides are TGTGCCAGCAGTACAGCGGGACAGGATTTTTACGAGCAGTACTTC. Translated: CASSTAGQDFYEQYF.

The chain couples TRBV27 to TRBJ2-2; TRBD2 might be the D (6 bases). This CDR3 spans 16 amino acids. V was trimmed by 4 bases and J by 0 bases, leaving 12 bases between them. Germline lookup yields CDR1 MNHEY and CDR2 SMNVEV (reference sequence). The CDR3 here is CASSYLAFANTGELFF. Written as DNA, the CDR3 is TGTGCCAGCAGTTACCTAGCGTTCGCGAACACCGGGGAGCTGTTTTTT.

Details on this clone: The germline gene is not matched at one end of the junction; a read error may be the cause. CDR3 bases: TGTGCTAGCAGCCTAGGGACATTCTCCTACGAGCAGTACTTC. It specifies CASSLGTFSYEQYF. The chain employs TRBV7-7 and TRBJ2-5, with D perhaps TRBD1 (6 bases). The J call is doubtful: the DNA matches TRBJ2-7 better. Germline CDR1 reads SSHAT; CDR2 reads FNYEAQ (reference sequence). The CDR3 sequence is 14 residues long.

J is TRBJ2-3 and V is TRBV6-1; 7 nucleotides line up with TRBD1. V was pared by 4 bases and J by 2 bases, with 6 bases of the junction left unmatched. This CDR3 contains 15 residues. Germline V gene data show CDR1 as MNHNS and CDR2 as SASEGT. The CDR3 DNA sequence: TGTGCCAGCAGTGCACGGACAGGAATCACAGATACGCAGTATTTT. Translation gives CASSARTGITDTQYF.

This clone was seen a few times. The junction does not match germline at one end; this may be a read error. The chain links TRBV7-7 to TRBJ2-7, with TRBD2 identical over 9 bases. Germline lookup yields CDR1 SSHAT and CDR2 FNYEAQ (reference sequence). The CDR3 totals 13 residues. The CDR3 bases are TGTGCTAGCAGCTTAGCGGGAGAGGGCGAGCAGTACTTC. This gives the protein CASSLAGEGEQYF.